This entry is about one T cell receptor beta chain. This sample is part of a study of shared clonotypes between healthy human individuals. CD8 cells regarded as naive lacked CD45RO, were positively chosen for CCR7, and omitted terminally differentiated effector memory CD45RA+ cells. The germline gives CDR1 MNHEY, CDR2 SMNVEV (reference sequence). V gave up 5 bases and J gave up 2 bases; unmatched junction bases: 5. The CDR3 length is 14 residues. The protocol was immunoSEQ multiplex PCR, while the TCRdb copy is restricted to in-frame clones and leaves out a portion. The data show millions of clones, about 95% seen once.

This TCR was sampled from a man aged 18 to 30 in good health. The sequenced material came from naive CD8+ T cells sorted from blood. This rearrangement joins TRBV27 to TRBJ2-7; 8 bases agree with TRBD2. The CDR3 sequence: CASSPYGGAYEQYF. The CDR3 DNA is TGTGCCAGCAGTCCCTACGGGGGGGCCTACGAGCAGTACTTC.